The 3 T cell receptor beta chains listed next were all sequenced from one sample in a study of T-cell memory formation after mild COVID-19. From the 5' RACE reads, TCRdb called clonotypes with MiXCR, one entry per CDR3 protein. The sample consists of about 180,000 distinct CDR3 sequences, approximately 16% of them appearing once. The specimen sequenced was PBMCs or a T cell subset sorted from them (not recorded which). These receptors originate from an adult woman who had mild COVID-19 (a few samples of this study predate the infection). Cell type and time point are not known.

This clonotype turned up a few times. The V gene is TRBV24-1, the J gene TRBJ2-3, with 10 nucleotides matching TRBD2. Germline CDR1 and CDR2: KGHDR and SFDVKD. Germline trimming cut 6 bases from V and 2 bases from J; bases unmatched to any gene: 4. The CDR3 is 15 residues long. For the CDR3, the DNA is TGTGCCACCAGTAGGCTAGCGGGGGACACAGATACGCAGTATTTT. Translating it yields CATSRLAGDTDTQYF.

This rearrangement joins TRBV7-2 to TRBJ1-4; 7 nucleotides line up with TRBD1. V lost 5 bases to trimming and J lost 0 bases; unmatched junction nucleotides: 6. Germline-derived CDR1 and CDR2 are SGHTA and FQGNSA. This CDR3 is built from 16 residues. The CDR3 loop reads CASSPDQGATNEKLFF. The CDR3 region has the DNA TGTGCCAGCAGCCCCGACCAGGGGGCAACTAATGAAAAACTGTTTTTT.

This clonotype was seen more than once but under ten times. J is TRBJ2-4 and V is TRBV6-5; D perhaps matches TRBD1 (5 bases). Per germline, CDR1 MNHEY and CDR2 SVGAGI. Trimming removed 6 bases at V and 0 bases at J, with 12 bases between. This CDR3 is built from 15 residues. CDR3 nucleotides: TGTGCCAGCAGCCCACCAGGGTTAGCCAAAAACATTCAGTACTTC. As protein: CASSPPGLAKNIQYF.